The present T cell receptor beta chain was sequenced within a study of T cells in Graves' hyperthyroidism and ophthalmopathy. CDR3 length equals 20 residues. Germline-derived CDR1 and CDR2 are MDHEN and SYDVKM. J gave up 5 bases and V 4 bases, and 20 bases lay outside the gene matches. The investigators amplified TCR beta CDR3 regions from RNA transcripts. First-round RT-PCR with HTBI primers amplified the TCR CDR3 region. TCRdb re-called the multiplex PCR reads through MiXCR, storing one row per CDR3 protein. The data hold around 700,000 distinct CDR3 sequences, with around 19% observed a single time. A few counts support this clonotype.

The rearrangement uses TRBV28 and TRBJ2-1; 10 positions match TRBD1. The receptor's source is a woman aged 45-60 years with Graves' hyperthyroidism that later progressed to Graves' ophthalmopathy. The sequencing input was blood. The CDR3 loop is CASSYPDRGTGRGPHNEQFF. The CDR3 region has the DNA TGTGCCAGCAGTTACCCGGACAGGGGGACCGGCCGCGGGCCCCACAATGAGCAGTTCTTC.